Sequencing of this T cell receptor beta chain was carried out in a study of glioma-infiltrating T cells. General study results and limits: Tissue and blood shared very few CDR3 sequences.

TCR alpha and beta CDR3 regions were amplified from RNA using iRepertoire nested multiplex PCR. TCRdb reprocessed the multiplex PCR reads via MiXCR and lists one record per CDR3 protein. The sample includes around 180,000 distinct CDR3 sequences, 43% of them seen just once. As for this clonotype: The target antigen is unknown.

The CDR3 is 12 residues long. The V end was cut by 2 bases, the J end by 6 bases, with 9 bases between. The germline CDR1 and CDR2 sequences are SGHTS and YDEGEE. The sequence was collected from a human donor with low-grade glioma or glioblastoma, undergoing nonglioma brain surgery, or in good health (not recorded which). The sequencing input was glioma tissue, nonneoplastic brain tissue, or PBMCs (not recorded which). The J gene is TRBJ2-7, the V gene TRBV5-8; D not certain. The CDR3 reads CASSLGMGEQYF. The DNA of the CDR3 is TGTGCCAGCAGCTTAGGAATGGGCGAGCAGTACTTC.